The clone carrying this TCR beta chain was seen more than once but under ten times. Unique molecular identifiers featured in how the TCRbeta library was prepared. TCRdb fed the PCR reads into MiXCR, producing one record per CDR3 protein. Of 450,000 to 550,000 distinct CDR3 sequences in the sample, about an eighth were seen once. This entry comes from a study of T-cell reconstitution after alpha-beta-depleted transplantation in children. Deletions cut 7 bases from V and 5 bases from J, with 11 bases between. The CDR3 has 12 amino acids. Sample: PBMCs, mostly from graft donor cells, taken 180 days after TCRalphabeta/CD19-depleted stem cell transplant. The receptor's source is a female patient aged 2 to 10 who had a stem cell transplant for aplastic anemia, so the T cells may come from the graft donor. This chain connects TRBV12-3 or TRBV12-4 to TRBJ1-2; D gene ambiguous. The CDR3 reads CASTGGGYGYTF. DNA of the CDR3: TGTGCCAGCACGGGAGGAGGATATGGCTACACCTTC.